The clone carrying this TCR beta chain was recorded a few times. No antigen is known for it. The data originate from a study of vaccination and CD4 T cells after COVID-19. Across the whole study: Control wells got either CEFX epitopes, HIV-1 Nef peptides, or no peptide at all.

Treatment specified: roughly nine-day PBMC culture with coronavirus spike peptide pools or control peptides (ViraFEST assay). V trimming: 6 bases; J trimming: 9 bases; junction bases outside the gene matches: 5. The CDR3 runs to 13 residues. Germline CDR1 is LNHDA and CDR2 is SQIVND (reference sequence). Sequenced with the Oncomine TCR Beta short-read assay was DNA taken from cultured CD4+ T cells. Each CDR3 protein is one row after TCRdb ran MiXCR on the PCR reads. The table lists roughly 9,800 distinct CDR3 sequences, around 45% of them singletons. The TCR originated in a human donor who had recovered from COVID-19. The sequenced material came from CD4+ T cells from blood, cultured in vitro. This chain connects TRBV19 to TRBJ1-6, with 7 nucleotides matching TRBD1. The CDR3 region has the DNA TGTGCCAGTAGGAACGACAGGGTTTCACCCCTCCACTTT. It translates to CASRNDRVSPLHF.